This TCR beta chain was documented in a study of blood T cell repertoires in COVID-19 (TCRdb year 2020). Study-wide context: The collaborator samples originated in the United States, Italy and Spain and spanned the acute and convalescent phases of COVID-19. The material from the prospective study consisted of cDNA or gDNA derived from T cells, B-cell-depleted T cells, or PBMCs. Subjects who had been exposed to COVID-19, were actively infected with it, or had recovered from it provided the deeply sampled blood TCRbeta repertoires that made up the dataset. The repertoires were made available in a free public database intended to serve as a resource for research on the immune response to SARS-CoV-2. Samples were obtained from the ongoing ImmuneRACE study (first 160 participants) and from 1,254 subjects provided by 6 global collaborators. The sample metadata nearly always contained a de-identified subject ID, COVID-19 status, age in years and sex. Where available, HLA class I and class II types were taken from metadata supplied by the sample provider and were not determined by assay-based typing.

The immunoSEQ Assay, a bias-controlled multiplex PCR, was used to amplify TCRbeta CDR3 regions from genomic DNA. Regarding the original processing steps: Nucleated cell counts per sample were estimated from amplification of reference gene primers within the assay. Sequence reads were collapsed and filtered to measure the absolute abundance of every unique TCRbeta CDR3 rearrangement. For each sample, productive Simpson clonality was calculated as the square root of Simpson's diversity index over productive rearrangements. Imported from immuneACCESS, the table was reduced by TCRdb to in-frame sequences with V and J called. These copies leave out some clones; in studies compared against another copy, an unresolved V gene accounts for under half, and the cause of the remainder is not known. That table is the source of V, J and clone size, and D and trimming were worked out from the DNA. Here the sample has some 70,000 clones; 75% to 90% occur a single time. About 8.9% of the sample comes from the top ten.

This clone was found once. Its antigen has not been determined. One base away there is no much larger clone; base qualities are not given. The investigation overall reported the following: The quantity of clinical and demographic metadata differed by source and by participant and was supplied without curation.

The collaborating institutions used their own protocols to collect whole blood in K2EDTA tubes. Collaborator samples were shipped for TCRbeta analysis as frozen whole blood, isolated PBMCs, or DNA extracted from either sample type. The receptor comes from a man over 45 with active COVID-19. Source material: peripheral blood.

The DNA is as follows: TGCGCCAGCAGCTTTAGGCAGGAAGGCGGGGAGCTGTTTTTT. The resulting protein is CASSFRQEGGELFF. The sequence is built from TRBV5-1 and TRBJ2-2; the D gene assignment is ambiguous. Via the germline V gene, CDR1 is SGHRS and CDR2 YFSETQ. V was cut back by 2 bases and J by 7 bases, leaving a gap of 12 bases between them. Inclusive of the bounding cysteine and phenylalanine, the CDR3 is 14 residues long. CDR3 DNA only is kept here, 42 bases in frame from base 1. Extended through the reference TRBV5-1 and TRBJ2-2 proteins, this CDR3 yields the full variable domain: KAGVTQTPRYLIKTRGQQVTLSCSPISGHRSVSWYQQTPGQGLQFLFEYFSETQRNKGNFPGRFSGRQFSNSRSEMNVSTLELGDSALYLCASSFRQEGGELFFGEGSRLTVL.